A single sample gave rise to the 28 T cell receptor beta chains below, sequenced in a study of cytomegalovirus exposure and HLA in healthy donors. The PCR employed 60 Vbeta primers together with 13 Jbeta primers. Clones were sequenced by immunoSEQ multiplex PCR, and TCRdb holds only the in-frame ones, with some missing. This table holds 130,000 or so clones, over 70% found once. The sample was PBMCs. The receptors here all came from a woman between 35 and 50 years old in good health and CMV-seropositive.

The V and J genes are TRBV5-1 and TRBJ2-1, with D possibly TRBD2 on 6 matching bases. This CDR3 has 17 residues. The germline V gene has CDR1 SGHRS and CDR2 YFSETQ. V shed 0 bases and J shed 4 bases, with 17 bases lying between them. In DNA form, the CDR3 reads TGCGCCAGCAGCTTGGGATTGGGCAGGGAGGCTTACAATGAGCAGTTCTTC. Translated: CASSLGLGREAYNEQFF.

The V and J genes are TRBV19 and TRBJ2-7; D is uncertain. The CDR3 is made up of 14 amino acids. Per germline, CDR1 LNHDA and CDR2 SQIVND (reference sequence). The ends were cut back, 5 bases at V and 1 base at J, with 12 bases in the middle. CDR3 loop: CASSSQPLSYEQYF. CDR3 sequence (DNA): TGTGCCAGTAGTTCACAGCCTCTTTCCTACGAGCAGTACTTC.

V gene TRBV19 combines with J gene TRBJ1-6, with D possibly being TRBD1 (6 bases). The CDR3 consists of 17 residues. Trimming removed 0 bases from V and 7 bases from J, with 16 bases in between. Germline V gene data show CDR1 as LNHDA and CDR2 as SQIVND (reference sequence). CDR3: CASSIELSGTKNSPLHF. As DNA, the CDR3 is TGTGCCAGTAGTATAGAATTATCCGGGACAAAGAATTCACCCCTCCACTTT.

CDR3 DNA sequence: TGCGCCAGCAGCTCAACCGGGACAGGGTCAGATACGCAGTATTTT. Protein: CASSSTGTGSDTQYF. This chain links TRBV5-1 with TRBJ2-3, with TRBD1 matching over 9 bases. CDR3 length: 15 residues. Trimming at V came to 3 bases and at J to 4 bases, leaving 6 bases not matched to a gene. The germline gives CDR1 SGHRS, CDR2 YFSETQ.

This clone has only a few counts. V gene TRBV7-6 combines with J gene TRBJ2-6, with 8 positions matching TRBD2. Germline lookup yields CDR1 SGHVS and CDR2 FNYEAQ. The V segment lost 1 base and the J segment 4 bases; nucleotides outside the gene matches: 15. This CDR3 is 20 amino acids long. In nucleotides, the CDR3 is TGTGCCAGCAGCTTAGTATCGCCCAGCGGGAGCTCTCCCGGGGCCAACGTCCTGACTTTC. Amino acid sequence: CASSLVSPSGSSPGANVLTF.

CDR3: CASSSSGTQVETQYF. In DNA, the CDR3 is TGCGCCAGCAGCTCCTCCGGGACTCAGGTAGAGACCCAGTACTTC. The rearrangement uses TRBV5-1 and TRBJ2-5; the D gene is possibly TRBD2 (6 bases). CDR3 length: 15 residues. The ends were cut back, 3 bases at V and 4 bases at J, with 16 bases in the middle. Germline V gene data show CDR1 as SGHRS and CDR2 as YFSETQ. The full variable domain, in which reference TRBV5-1 and TRBJ2-5 provide the parts outside the CDR3, is KAGVTQTPRYLIKTRGQQVTLSCSPISGHRSVSWYQQTPGQGLQFLFEYFSETQRNKGNFPGRFSGRQFSNSRSEMNVSTLELGDSALYLCASSSSGTQVETQYFGPGTRLLVL.

This clone has only one observation. The chain uses TRBV7-2 and TRBJ1-2, with D perhaps TRBD1 (5 bases). Trimming pared 5 bases from V and 14 bases from J, leaving 18 bases between. CDR3 size: 12 residues. CDR1 and CDR2 from the germline V gene are SGHTA and FQGNSA. The CDR3 sequence: CASSPGPLGGTF. The DNA for the CDR3 is TGTGCCAGCAGCCCCGGTCCCCTGGGGGGAACCTTC.

This clone turned up a few times. This rearrangement joins TRBV5-1 to TRBJ1-3; weak D call: TRBD1 (6 bases). CDR3 length: 13 residues. V was clipped by 6 bases and J by 4 bases, with 11 bases between them. Germline-derived CDR1 and CDR2 are SGHRS and YFSETQ. CDR3 in DNA: TGCGCCAGCAATACAGGGAGCGGAAACACCATATATTTT. Residues: CASNTGSGNTIYF.

The CDR3 reads CASSYRGPFRKAFF. In DNA, the CDR3 is TGTGCCAGCAGTTACAGGGGACCGTTTAGGAAAGCTTTCTTT. The rearrangement links TRBV28 to TRBJ1-1, with 7 bases fitting TRBD1. With V trimmed by 4 bases and J by 9 bases, 11 bases remained unmatched. The CDR3 totals 14 residues. From germline, CDR1 is MDHEN and CDR2 SYDVKM.

The J gene is TRBJ2-3, the V gene TRBV29-1; 11 nucleotides line up with TRBD2. The junction had 8 bases not matched to a gene; V was cut back by 6 bases and J by 0 bases. CDR3 size: 16 residues. Germline V gene sequence: CDR1 SQVTM, CDR2 ANQGSEA. The CDR3 bases are TGCAGCGTAGCCGGGACTAGCGGAACTAGCACAGATACGCAGTATTTT. Translation gives CSVAGTSGTSTDTQYF.

V and J are TRBV11-2 and TRBJ2-1; 10 bases match TRBD2. The CDR3 is 17 residues long. Trimming cost V 4 bases and J 8 bases; bases outside gene matches: 14. CDR1 is SGHAT, CDR2 FQNNGV, per germline. The CDR3 bases are TGTGCCAGCAGCTGGACTAGCGGAAGTCTCGGTAACTATGAGCAGTTCTTC. Translation: CASSWTSGSLGNYEQFF.

This clone was counted between two and nine times. The chain has TRBV19 and TRBJ2-6; 12 nucleotides match TRBD2. The CDR3 covers 19 residues. Trimming removed 4 bases from V and 0 bases from J; junction bases left unmatched: 7. Germline CDR1 reads LNHDA; CDR2 reads SQIVND (reference sequence). The CDR3 here is CASSRTSGTVTSGANVLTF. The DNA of the CDR3 is TGTGCCAGTAGTAGGACTAGCGGGACCGTTACCTCTGGGGCCAACGTCCTGACTTTC.

The chain uses TRBV7-8 and TRBJ1-3; weak D call: TRBD1 (5 bases). V dropped 3 bases and J dropped 4 bases, with 13 bases sitting between them. Germline lookup yields CDR1 SGHVS and CDR2 FQNEAQ. This CDR3 is 15 amino acids long. The CDR3 is CASSLALYRGNTIYF. CDR3 nucleotide sequence: TGTGCCAGCAGCTTGGCCCTTTACAGGGGAAACACCATATATTTT.

This sequence joins TRBV30 and TRBJ1-4, with a possible D match to TRBD1 (5 bases). Looked up from germline, CDR1 is GTSNPN and CDR2 is SVGIG (reference sequence). The CDR3 is 12 residues long. CDR3 residues: CSPRGGGEKLFF. CDR3 nucleotides: TGTTCCCCCCGGGGCGGGGGTGAAAAACTGTTTTTT.

This clone has a handful of counts. This rearrangement joins TRBV27 to TRBJ1-2, with D possibly matching TRBD1 (6 bases). The length of the CDR3 is 13 residues. Trimming left V 4 bases short and J 8 bases short, with 14 bases between. Germline loops: CDR1 MNHEY, CDR2 SMNVEV (reference sequence). In DNA form, the CDR3 reads TGTGCCAGCAGTTCAAACAGGGAGGGCGGCTACACCTTC. It translates to CASSSNREGGYTF.

The genes are TRBV9 and TRBJ1-2; the match to TRBD1 covers 10 bases. The CDR3 consists of 15 residues. V was clipped by 0 bases and J by 8 bases; unmatched bases: 7. Germline values: CDR1 SGDLS, CDR2 YYNGEE. As DNA, the CDR3 is TGTGCCAGCAGCGTAGGGACAGGGGGGGCGGGGGGCTACACCTTC. Translated, it gives CASSVGTGGAGGYTF.

V usage is TRBV19 and J usage is TRBJ1-1; a weak D match, TRBD1 (6 bases). Trimming removed 9 bases at V and 0 bases at J, with 14 bases between. Germline lookup yields CDR1 LNHDA and CDR2 SQIVND (reference sequence). This CDR3 comprises 14 residues. The CDR3 DNA sequence: TGTGCCAGCCACCAGGGGCGGCTGAACACTGAAGCTTTCTTT. The encoded protein is CASHQGRLNTEAFF.

The rearrangement links TRBV5-4 to TRBJ2-7; 11 nucleotides line up with TRBD2. Per germline, CDR1 SGHNT and CDR2 YYREEE (reference sequence). The CDR3 extends over 14 amino acids. With 6 bases clipped from V and 3 bases from J, the junction kept 5 bases outside the gene matches. CDR3 loop: CASTTSGGIYEQYF. CDR3 coding DNA: TGTGCCAGCACAACTAGCGGGGGTATCTACGAGCAGTACTTC.

The chain is built from TRBV29-1 and TRBJ1-2; TRBD1 aligns across 10 bases. J was trimmed by 5 bases and V by 6 bases; bases with no gene match: 9. The CDR3 covers 14 residues. Germline values: CDR1 SQVTM, CDR2 ANQGSEA. CDR3 sequence reads: CSVNGDRGRYGYTF. CDR3 bases: TGCAGCGTCAATGGGGACAGGGGAAGGTATGGCTACACCTTC.

The chain carries TRBV18 and TRBJ1-2, with 7 bases identical to TRBD1. The CDR3 consists of 14 residues. Germline trimming cut 3 bases from V and 6 bases from J; bases unmatched to any gene: 7. Germline CDR1 KGHSH, CDR2 LQKENI. The CDR3 bases are TGTGCCAGCTCACCTTCATCCGGACAGGATGGCTACACCTTC. It yields the protein CASSPSSGQDGYTF.

A single count supports this clone. The J gene is TRBJ1-2, the V gene TRBV7-9; TRBD1 aligns across 7 bases. CDR1 SEHNR and CDR2 FQNEAQ come from the germline V gene (reference sequence). After removal of 3 bases from V and 0 bases from J, the junction contained 4 bases not matched to a gene. The CDR3 has 15 amino acids. CDR3 bases: TGTGCCAGCAGCTTTCCCCAGGGGGCTAACTATGGCTACACCTTC. This codes for CASSFPQGANYGYTF.

The V and J genes are TRBV9 and TRBJ2-3; unclear D gene. Germline CDR1 and CDR2: SGDLS and YYNGEE. V was clipped by 0 bases and J by 4 bases, with 15 bases between them. This CDR3 spans 16 amino acids. CDR3 region: CASSVEWWAGADTQYF. As DNA, the CDR3 is TGTGCCAGCAGCGTAGAGTGGTGGGCCGGTGCAGATACGCAGTATTTT. Full variable domain (remainder filled in from reference TRBV9 and TRBJ2-3): DSGVTQTPKHLITATGQRVTLRCSPRSGDLSVYWYQQSLDQGLQFLIQYYNGEERAKGNILERFSAQQFPDLHSELNLSSLELGDSALYFCASSVEWWAGADTQYFGPGTRLTVL.

The chain joins TRBV7-2 to TRBJ1-6, with D perhaps matching TRBD1 (5 bases). The CDR3 contains 16 residues. CDR1 SGHTA and CDR2 FQGNSA come from the germline V gene. The germline V and J ends were trimmed by 4 bases and 6 bases, with 16 bases remaining between them. The CDR3 reads CASSSSGQRVNSPLHF. The CDR3 nucleotides read TGTGCCAGCAGCTCCTCCGGACAACGGGTTAATTCACCCCTCCACTTT. Full variable domain (missing parts from reference TRBV7-2 and TRBJ1-6): GAGVSQSPSNKVTEKGKDVELRCDPISGHTALYWYRQSLGQGLEFLIYFQGNSAPDKSGLPSDRFSAERTGGSVSTLTIQRTQQEDSAVYLCASSSSGQRVNSPLHFGNGTRLTVT.

The genes are TRBV20-1 and TRBJ1-1; TRBD1 is a possible D gene (5 bases). This CDR3 has 11 amino acids. Looked up from germline, CDR1 is DFQATT and CDR2 is SNEGSKA (reference sequence). V lost 8 bases and J 5 bases, leaving 12 bases between the germline ends. The CDR3 DNA reads as TGCAGTCCATGGGGCGGAACTGAAGCTTTCTTT. This sequence encodes CSPWGGTEAFF.

J is TRBJ2-3 and V is TRBV30; D possibly corresponds to TRBD2 (5 bases). Per the germline V gene, CDR1 is GTSNPN and CDR2 is SVGIG (reference sequence). The CDR3 contains 13 residues. V dropped 2 bases and J dropped 5 bases, with 11 bases sitting between them. The CDR3 sequence is CAWSTRAKDTQYF. Written as DNA, the CDR3 is TGTGCCTGGAGTACGAGGGCGAAAGATACGCAGTATTTT.

CDR3 DNA: TGTGCCAGCAGCTTAACTTTCCCAGGGGGTACGCAGTATTTT. It codes for CASSLTFPGGTQYF. V is TRBV7-3 and J is TRBJ2-3; 7 nucleotides align to TRBD1. This CDR3 has 14 residues. V lost 0 bases, J lost 8 bases, and 5 bases stayed unmatched. Germline-derived CDR1 and CDR2 are SGHTA and FQGTGA.

The gene calls are TRBV5-1 and TRBJ2-3; weak D call: TRBD2 (6 bases). This CDR3 comprises 15 residues. The germline V gene encodes CDR1 SGHRS and CDR2 YFSETQ. Trimming cost V 7 bases and J 1 base, with 16 bases left between them. This CDR3 reads CASGPGTSGTDTQYF. DNA of the CDR3: TGCGCCAGCGGCCCGGGGACTTCCGGCACAGATACGCAGTATTTT.

The chain links TRBV5-5 to TRBJ1-2, with a tentative D call TRBD1 (6 bases). The germline V gene encodes CDR1 SGHKS and CDR2 YYEKEE (reference sequence). This CDR3 is built from 14 residues. Trimming shortened V by 9 bases and J by 0 bases, and 15 bases separated the two germline ends. The CDR3, as DNA: TGTGCCACAGGGGCCGGGGCCTCTAACTATGGCTACACCTTC. Residues: CATGAGASNYGYTF.